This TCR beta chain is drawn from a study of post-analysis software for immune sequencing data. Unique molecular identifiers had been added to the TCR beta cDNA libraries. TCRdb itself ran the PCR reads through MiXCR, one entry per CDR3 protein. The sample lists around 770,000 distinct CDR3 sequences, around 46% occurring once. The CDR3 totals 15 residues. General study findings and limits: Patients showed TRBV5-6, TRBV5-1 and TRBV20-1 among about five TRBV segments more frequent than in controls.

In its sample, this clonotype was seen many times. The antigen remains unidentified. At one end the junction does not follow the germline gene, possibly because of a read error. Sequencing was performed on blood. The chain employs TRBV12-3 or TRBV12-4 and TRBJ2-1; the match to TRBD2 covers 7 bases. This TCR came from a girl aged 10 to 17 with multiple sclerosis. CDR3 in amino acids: CASSLGGSSYNEQFF. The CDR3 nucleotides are TGTGCCAGCAGCTTAGGCGGGAGCTCCTACAATGAGCAGTTCTTC.